Ten or more counts support the clone carrying this T cell receptor (beta chain). TCRdb re-derived calls from the 5' RACE reads in MiXCR, one entry per CDR3 protein. The table records around 32,000 distinct CDR3 sequences, about 7% of them present only once. The data were taken from a study of CD8 T cells in ankylosing spondylitis. Germline lookup yields CDR1 MDHEN and CDR2 SYDVKM. The CDR3 totals 14 residues. The trim removed 7 bases at V and 5 bases at J, leaving 9 bases unmatched. The TCR was taken from a male donor with ankylosing spondylitis or in good health (not recorded which). Sequenced material: blood, either unsorted or a sorted T cell fraction (not recorded which). This chain links TRBV28 with TRBJ2-7, with 9 bases that match TRBD1. The CDR3 sequence: CASKSQGAVHEQYF. The CDR3 nucleotides are TGTGCCAGCAAATCACAGGGGGCGGTCCACGAGCAGTACTTC.